Below are 15 T cell receptor beta chains sequenced from a single sample in a study of T cell responses to AZD1222 COVID-19 vaccine. Produced via immunoSEQ multiplex PCR; TCRdb's table is partial and in-frame only. The sample gives around 130,000 clones, 89% of which show up once; around 9.5% is in the top ten. Sequencing was performed on peripheral blood, taken 28 days after the second AZD1222 dose. The receptors derive from an adult who received the AZD1222 COVID-19 vaccine.

V is TRBV5-4 and J is TRBJ2-3; D is perhaps TRBD2 (6 bases). The CDR3 extends over 15 amino acids. Between the trimmed V and J ends, which lost 4 bases and 4 bases, there was a span of 16 bases. Germline CDR1 reads SGHNT; CDR2 reads YYREEE (reference sequence). The CDR3 sequence is CASSIPAGGADTQYF. CDR3 nucleotide sequence: TGTGCCAGCAGCATCCCAGCGGGCGGGGCAGATACGCAGTATTTT. Full variable domain (missing parts from reference TRBV5-4 and TRBJ2-3): ETGVTQSPTHLIKTRGQQVTLRCSSQSGHNTVSWYQQALGQGPQFIFQYYREEENGRGNFPPRFSGLQFPNYSSELNVNALELDDSALYLCASSIPAGGADTQYFGPGTRLTVL.

The chain couples TRBV5-1 to TRBJ1-2; 10 bases are a match to TRBD1. The trim removed 0 bases at V and 8 bases at J, leaving 10 bases unmatched. There are 16 residues in the CDR3. The germline V gene encodes CDR1 SGHRS and CDR2 YFSETQ. CDR3 amino acids: CASSLEGTGDSEGYTF. As DNA, the CDR3 is TGCGCCAGCAGCTTGGAAGGGACAGGGGATTCGGAAGGCTACACCTTC.

V usage is TRBV5-1 and J usage is TRBJ1-2; D is perhaps TRBD1 (6 bases). Trimming pared 3 bases from V and 2 bases from J, leaving 11 bases between. The V gene's germline CDR1 is SGHRS and CDR2 YFSETQ. The CDR3 contains 14 residues. Here the CDR3 DNA reads TGCGCCAGCAGCTCCCACAGGGACAACTATGGCTACACCTTC. Encoded protein: CASSSHRDNYGYTF.

V and J are TRBV9 and TRBJ1-1; 7 nucleotides match TRBD1. V shed 3 bases and J 4 bases; nucleotides not matched to a gene: 6. CDR3 size: 14 residues. The V gene's germline CDR1 is SGDLS and CDR2 YYNGEE. In nucleotides, the CDR3 is TGTGCCAGCAGCGCCGGACAGGCGTTCACTGAAGCTTTCTTT. This translates into CASSAGQAFTEAFF.

The genes are TRBV10-2 and TRBJ2-1; 11 bases map to TRBD2. Germline V gene lookup returns CDR1 WSHSY and CDR2 SAAADI. This CDR3 contains 15 residues. V lost 8 bases, J lost 2 bases, and 5 bases stayed unmatched. This CDR3 is CASRIAGGTYNEQFF. In DNA, the CDR3 is TGCGCCAGCCGAATAGCGGGAGGGACCTACAATGAGCAGTTCTTC.

This chain uses TRBV3-1 (or the pseudogene TRBV3-2) with TRBJ1-2; D remains ambiguous. Trimming took 4 bases from V and 0 from J, leaving 12 bases between them. Germline V gene lookup returns CDR1 LGHDT and CDR2 YNNKEL (reference sequence). This CDR3 has 15 amino acids. The CDR3 coding sequence is TGTGCCAGCAGCCGTGGACCGCTAACTAACTATGGCTACACCTTC. Translation gives CASSRGPLTNYGYTF.

The gene calls are TRBV6-5 and TRBJ1-2; D gene uncertain. CDR1 is MNHEY and CDR2 is SVGAGI in the germline V gene. The ends were cut back, 2 bases at V and 6 bases at J, with 13 bases in the middle. The CDR3 runs to 14 residues. CDR3 coding DNA: TGTGCCAGCAGTTACCGGCGGGTCGGGAATGGCTACACCTTC. Residues: CASSYRRVGNGYTF.

The V and J genes are TRBV3-1 (or the pseudogene TRBV3-2) and TRBJ1-1; D gene uncertain. V was trimmed by 4 bases and J by 1 base, leaving 19 bases between them. CDR1 LGHDT and CDR2 YNNKEL come from the germline V gene (reference sequence). The CDR3 has 17 amino acids. As DNA, the CDR3 is TGTGCCAGCAGCCTCCTCTATTCGGGGATCTCGAACACTGAAGCTTTCTTT. Its translation: CASSLLYSGISNTEAFF.

This sequence joins TRBV12-3 or TRBV12-4 and TRBJ2-5; no clear D gene. The CDR3 is made up of 12 amino acids. With 5 bases removed from V and 3 bases from J, the gap between germline ends came to 7 bases. CDR3 residues: CASSGVEETQYF. The CDR3 DNA reads as TGTGCCAGCAGTGGTGTAGAAGAGACCCAGTACTTC.

The sample holds one count of this clone. The J gene is TRBJ1-1, the V gene TRBV7-9, with 10 bases lining up with TRBD1. This CDR3 is built from 15 residues. The trim removed 3 bases at V and 5 bases at J, leaving 6 bases unmatched. CDR1 is SEHNR and CDR2 is FQNEAQ in the germline V gene (reference sequence). The DNA for the CDR3 is TGTGCCAGCAGCTTGACAGGGGGCGCGTTTACTGAAGCTTTCTTT. Translation gives CASSLTGGAFTEAFF.

The chain combines TRBV6-2 or TRBV6-3 with TRBJ2-1; 10 nucleotides match TRBD1. With V trimmed by 6 bases and J by 2 bases, 4 bases remained unmatched. Looked up from germline, CDR1 is MNHEY and CDR2 is SVGEGT. The CDR3 covers 15 residues. Written as DNA, the CDR3 is TGTGCCAGCAGCCCGGGACAGGGGACCTACAATGAGCAGTTCTTC. It translates to CASSPGQGTYNEQFF.

This rearrangement joins TRBV12-3 or TRBV12-4 to TRBJ2-5, with D uncertain. The length of the CDR3 is 12 residues. Trimming removed 3 bases from V and 2 bases from J, with 4 bases in between. CDR3 in amino acids: CASSLRQETQYF. DNA of the CDR3: TGTGCCAGCAGTTTGAGGCAAGAGACCCAGTACTTC.

This chain joins TRBV9 and TRBJ2-2; no clear D. V lost 0 bases and J 0 bases, leaving 9 bases between the germline ends. This CDR3 has 16 amino acids. Germline V CDR1 and CDR2: SGDLS, YYNGEE. Here the CDR3 reads CASSVEKGSNTGELFF. The DNA for the CDR3 is TGTGCCAGCAGCGTAGAGAAGGGATCGAACACCGGGGAGCTGTTTTTT.

This chain connects TRBV5-1 to TRBJ1-2; D might be TRBD1 (5 bases). Germline V CDR1 and CDR2: SGHRS, YFSETQ. Trimming cost V 0 bases and J 4 bases, with 13 bases left between them. The CDR3 length is 15 residues. CDR3 residues: CASSLAGRDTYGYTF. As DNA, the CDR3 is TGCGCCAGCAGCTTGGCGGGCAGGGATACCTATGGCTACACCTTC. Full variable domain (rest looked up from reference TRBV5-1 and TRBJ1-2): KAGVTQTPRYLIKTRGQQVTLSCSPISGHRSVSWYQQTPGQGLQFLFEYFSETQRNKGNFPGRFSGRQFSNSRSEMNVSTLELGDSALYLCASSLAGRDTYGYTFGSGTRLTVV.

V gene TRBV27 combines with J gene TRBJ2-1, with D possibly being TRBD1 (6 bases). V was clipped by 5 bases and J by 2 bases, with 13 bases between them. Germline CDR1 and CDR2: MNHEY and SMNVEV (reference sequence). The CDR3 is 15 amino acids. The CDR3: CASSIQGLTYNEQFF. Written as DNA, the CDR3 is TGTGCCAGCAGTATTCAGGGGTTAACCTACAATGAGCAGTTCTTC.